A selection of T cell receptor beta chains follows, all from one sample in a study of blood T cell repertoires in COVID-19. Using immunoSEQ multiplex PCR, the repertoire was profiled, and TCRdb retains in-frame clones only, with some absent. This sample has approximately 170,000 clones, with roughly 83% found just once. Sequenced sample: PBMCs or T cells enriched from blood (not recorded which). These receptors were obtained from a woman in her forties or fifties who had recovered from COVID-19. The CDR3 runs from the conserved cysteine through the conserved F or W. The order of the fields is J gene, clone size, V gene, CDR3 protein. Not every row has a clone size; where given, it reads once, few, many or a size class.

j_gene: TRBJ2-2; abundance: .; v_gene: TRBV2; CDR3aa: CASGKDTNTGELFF
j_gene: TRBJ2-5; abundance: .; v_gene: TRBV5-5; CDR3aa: CASSPGGETQYF
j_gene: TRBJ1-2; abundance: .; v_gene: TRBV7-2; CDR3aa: CASSSTGGQGYTF
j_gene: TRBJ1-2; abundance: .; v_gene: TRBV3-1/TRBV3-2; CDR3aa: CASSPLANYGYTF
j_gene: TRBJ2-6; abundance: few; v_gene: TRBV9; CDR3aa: CASSYPVGTESSGANVLTF
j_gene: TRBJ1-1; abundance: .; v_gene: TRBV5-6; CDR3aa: CASSLPSLNTEAFF
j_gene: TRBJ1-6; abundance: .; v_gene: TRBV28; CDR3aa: CASTQPGLSSYNSPLHF
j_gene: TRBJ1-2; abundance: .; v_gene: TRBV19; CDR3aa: CASRVDGLYGYTF
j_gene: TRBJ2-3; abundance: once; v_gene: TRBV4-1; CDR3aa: CASSQLWGQGRDTQYF
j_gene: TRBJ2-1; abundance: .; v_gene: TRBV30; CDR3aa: CAWSASSGDEQFF
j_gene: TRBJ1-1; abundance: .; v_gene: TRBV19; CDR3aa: CASSKLSVLNTEAFF
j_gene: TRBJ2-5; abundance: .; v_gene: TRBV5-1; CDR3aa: CASSSRGLTPETQYF
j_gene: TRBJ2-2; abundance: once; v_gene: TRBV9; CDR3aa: CASSVTGGRELFF
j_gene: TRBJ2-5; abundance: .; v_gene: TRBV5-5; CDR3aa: CASSSTGQGETQYF
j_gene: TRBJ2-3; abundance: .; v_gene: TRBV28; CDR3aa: CASSPPDSGDTDTQYF